This T cell receptor (beta chain) was captured by sequencing in a study of control samples from healthy donors and cancer patients. Measured with immunoSEQ multiplex PCR; TCRdb has only the in-frame clones, and not every one. The table shows some 120,000 clones, with 70% to 90% occurring only once. The source of this sequence is a man in his sixties in good health. Sequencing used blood.

This CDR3 is CASSQDRHGGGYTF. CDR3 nucleotide sequence: TGTGCCAGCAGCCAAGATCGACATGGAGGGGGCTACACCTTC. The chain uses TRBV3-1 (or the pseudogene TRBV3-2) and TRBJ1-2, with D unclear. Germline lookup yields CDR1 LGHDT and CDR2 YNNKEL (reference sequence). V was shortened by 0 bases and J by 8 bases, with 13 bases between the two germline ends. The CDR3 is 14 residues long.